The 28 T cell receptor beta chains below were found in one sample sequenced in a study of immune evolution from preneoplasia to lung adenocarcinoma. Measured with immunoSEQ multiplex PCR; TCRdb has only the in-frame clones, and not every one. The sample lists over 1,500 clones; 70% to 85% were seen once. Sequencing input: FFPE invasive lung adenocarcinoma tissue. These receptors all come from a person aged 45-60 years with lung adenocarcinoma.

The CDR3 reads CASRLAGGRYNEQFF. DNA for the CDR3: TGTGCCAGCAGGCTAGCGGGAGGGCGCTACAATGAGCAGTTCTTC. The chain uses TRBV28 and TRBJ2-1; 12 nucleotides agree with TRBD2. V was clipped by 6 bases and J by 3 bases; unmatched bases: 3. The CDR3 is 15 amino acids. CDR1 is MDHEN, CDR2 SYDVKM, per germline.

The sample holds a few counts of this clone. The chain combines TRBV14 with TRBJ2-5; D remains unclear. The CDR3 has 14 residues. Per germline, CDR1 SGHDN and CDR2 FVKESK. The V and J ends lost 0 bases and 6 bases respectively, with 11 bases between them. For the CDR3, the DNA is TGTGCCAGCAGCCAAGAAAGGTGGCCGAAGACCCAGTACTTC. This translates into CASSQERWPKTQYF.

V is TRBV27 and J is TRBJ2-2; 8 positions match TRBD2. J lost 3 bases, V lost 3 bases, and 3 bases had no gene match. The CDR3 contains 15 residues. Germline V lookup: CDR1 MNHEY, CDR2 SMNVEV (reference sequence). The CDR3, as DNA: TGTGCCAGCAGTTTCTTCGGGAGGGACACCGGGGAGCTGTTTTTT. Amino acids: CASSFFGRDTGELFF.

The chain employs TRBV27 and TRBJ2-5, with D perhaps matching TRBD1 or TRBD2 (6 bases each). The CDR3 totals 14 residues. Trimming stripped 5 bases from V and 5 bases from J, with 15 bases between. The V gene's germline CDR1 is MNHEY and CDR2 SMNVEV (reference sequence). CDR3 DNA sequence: TGTGCCAGCAGTGCTACGGTAGGGGGGGAGACCCAGTACTTC. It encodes CASSATVGGETQYF.

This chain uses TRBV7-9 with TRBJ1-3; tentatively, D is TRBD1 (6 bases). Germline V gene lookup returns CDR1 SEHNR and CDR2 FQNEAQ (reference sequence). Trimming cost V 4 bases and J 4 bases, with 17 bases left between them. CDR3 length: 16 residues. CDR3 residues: CASSSTLGGAGNTIYF. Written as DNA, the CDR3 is TGTGCCAGCAGCTCAACATTGGGGGGCGCGGGAAACACCATATATTTT. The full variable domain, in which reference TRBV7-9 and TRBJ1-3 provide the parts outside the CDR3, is DTGVSQNPRHKITKRGQNVTFRCDPISEHNRLYWYRQTLGQGPEFLTYFQNEAQLEKSRLLSDRFSAERPKGSFSTLEIQRTEQGDSAMYLCASSSTLGGAGNTIYFGEGSWLTVV.

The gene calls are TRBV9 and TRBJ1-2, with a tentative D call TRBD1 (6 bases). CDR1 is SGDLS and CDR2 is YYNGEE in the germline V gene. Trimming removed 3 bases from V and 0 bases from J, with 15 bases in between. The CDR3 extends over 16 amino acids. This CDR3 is CASSEQSRGPNYGYTF. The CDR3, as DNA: TGTGCCAGCAGCGAACAATCCCGGGGGCCTAACTATGGCTACACCTTC.

This CDR3 reads CASSFSQGRGYTF. The CDR3, as DNA: TGTGCCAGCAGCTTCAGCCAGGGTCGAGGCTACACCTTC. The chain uses TRBV7-9 and TRBJ1-2; the D gene is possibly TRBD1 (5 bases). V gave up 3 bases and J gave up 8 bases, with 13 bases separating them. CDR3 length: 13 amino acids. Germline V CDR1 and CDR2: SEHNR, FQNEAQ (reference sequence).

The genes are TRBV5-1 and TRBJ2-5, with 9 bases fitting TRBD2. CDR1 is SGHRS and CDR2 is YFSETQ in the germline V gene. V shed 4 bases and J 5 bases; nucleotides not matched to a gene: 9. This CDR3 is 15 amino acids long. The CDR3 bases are TGCGCCAGCAGCCCGCCGGGACTAGCTGGGGAGACCCAGTACTTC. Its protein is CASSPPGLAGETQYF.

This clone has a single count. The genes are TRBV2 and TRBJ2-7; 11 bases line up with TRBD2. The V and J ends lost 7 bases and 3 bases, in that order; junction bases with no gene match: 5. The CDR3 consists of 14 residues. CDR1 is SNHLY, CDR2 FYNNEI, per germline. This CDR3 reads CASKPGLAVYEQYF. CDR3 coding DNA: TGTGCCAGCAAACCGGGACTAGCGGTCTACGAGCAGTACTTC.

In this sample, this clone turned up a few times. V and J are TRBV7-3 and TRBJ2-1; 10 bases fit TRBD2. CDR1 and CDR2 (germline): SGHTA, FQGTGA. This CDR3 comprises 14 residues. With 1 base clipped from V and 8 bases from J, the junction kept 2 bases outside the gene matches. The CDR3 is CASSLSLAGDEQFF. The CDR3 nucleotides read TGTGCCAGCAGCTTAAGCCTAGCGGGAGATGAGCAGTTCTTC.

CDR3 DNA: TGTGCCAGCAGCCGAGACTTGTGGGAGACCCAGTACTTC. As protein: CASSRDLWETQYF. The chain employs TRBV5-4 and TRBJ2-5; D is unclear. The V and J ends lost 4 bases and 5 bases respectively, with 12 bases between them. Germline V lookup: CDR1 SGHNT, CDR2 YYREEE (reference sequence). This CDR3 has 13 residues.

DNA for the CDR3: TGTGCCAGCGGACCGGGACAGGGGGCTCCCACAGATACGCAGTATTTT. It encodes CASGPGQGAPTDTQYF. The V gene is TRBV11-2, the J gene TRBJ2-3; 12 bases line up with TRBD1. Germline CDR1 reads SGHAT; CDR2 reads FQNNGV. This CDR3 is built from 16 residues. Trimming took 8 bases from V and 2 from J; bases not matched to a gene: 8.

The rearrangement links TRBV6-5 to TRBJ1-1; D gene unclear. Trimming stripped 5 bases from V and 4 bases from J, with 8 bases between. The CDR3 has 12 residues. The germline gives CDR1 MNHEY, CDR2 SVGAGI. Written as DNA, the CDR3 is TGTGCCAGCAGTGCTTTGGGCACTGAAGCTTTCTTT. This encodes CASSALGTEAFF.

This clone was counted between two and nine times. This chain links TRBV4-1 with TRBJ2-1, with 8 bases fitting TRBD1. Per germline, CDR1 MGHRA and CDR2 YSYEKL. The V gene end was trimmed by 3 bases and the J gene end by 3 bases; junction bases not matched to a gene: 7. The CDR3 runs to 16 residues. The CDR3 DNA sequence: TGCGCCAGCAGCCAGATGGGGACAGGAAGCTACAATGAGCAGTTCTTC. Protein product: CASSQMGTGSYNEQFF.

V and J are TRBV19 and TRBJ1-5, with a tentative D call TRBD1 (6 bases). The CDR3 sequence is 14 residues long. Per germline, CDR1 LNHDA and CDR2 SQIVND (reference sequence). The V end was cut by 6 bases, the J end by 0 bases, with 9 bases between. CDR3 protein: CASSQGYSNQPQHF. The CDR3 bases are TGTGCCAGTAGCCAGGGGTATAGCAATCAGCCCCAGCATTTT.

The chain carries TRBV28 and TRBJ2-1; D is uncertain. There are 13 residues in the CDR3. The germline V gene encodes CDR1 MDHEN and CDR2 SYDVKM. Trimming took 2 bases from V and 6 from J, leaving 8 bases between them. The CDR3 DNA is TGTGCCAGCAGTTTAAGGGTAGTCAATGAGCAGTTCTTC. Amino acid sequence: CASSLRVVNEQFF.

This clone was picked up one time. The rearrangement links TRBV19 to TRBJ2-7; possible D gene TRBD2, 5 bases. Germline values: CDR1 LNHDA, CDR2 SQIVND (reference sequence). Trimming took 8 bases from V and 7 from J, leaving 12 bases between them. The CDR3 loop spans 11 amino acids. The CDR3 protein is CASGPSGEQYF. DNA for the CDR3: TGTGCCAGTGGGCCCTCGGGGGAGCAGTACTTC. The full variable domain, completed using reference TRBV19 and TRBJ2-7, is DGGITQSPKYLFRKEGQNVTLSCEQNLNHDAMYWYRQDPGQGLRLIYYSQIVNDFQKGDIAEGYSVSREKKESFPLTVTSAQKNPTAFYLCASGPSGEQYFGPGTRLTVT.

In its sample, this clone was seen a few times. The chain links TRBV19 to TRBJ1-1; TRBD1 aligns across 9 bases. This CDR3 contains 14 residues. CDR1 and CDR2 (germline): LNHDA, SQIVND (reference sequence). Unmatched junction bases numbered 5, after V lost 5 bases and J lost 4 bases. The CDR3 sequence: CASSPGQGSTEAFF. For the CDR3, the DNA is TGTGCCAGTAGTCCAGGACAGGGGAGCACTGAAGCTTTCTTT.

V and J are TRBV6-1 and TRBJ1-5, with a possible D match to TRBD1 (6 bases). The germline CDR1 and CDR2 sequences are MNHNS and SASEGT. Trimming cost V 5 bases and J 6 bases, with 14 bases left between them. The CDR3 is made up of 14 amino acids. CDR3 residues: CASSTGRESQPQHF. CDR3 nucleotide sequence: TGTGCCAGCAGTACAGGGCGGGAGAGTCAGCCCCAGCATTTT.

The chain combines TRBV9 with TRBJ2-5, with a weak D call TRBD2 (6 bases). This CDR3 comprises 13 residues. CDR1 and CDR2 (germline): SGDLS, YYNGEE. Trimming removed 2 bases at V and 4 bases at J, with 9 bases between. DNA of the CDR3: TGTGCCAGCAGCGTGCGGGACTCAGAGACCCAGTACTTC. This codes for CASSVRDSETQYF. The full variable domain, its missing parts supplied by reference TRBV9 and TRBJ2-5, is DSGVTQTPKHLITATGQRVTLRCSPRSGDLSVYWYQQSLDQGLQFLIQYYNGEERAKGNILERFSAQQFPDLHSELNLSSLELGDSALYFCASSVRDSETQYFGPGTRLLVL.

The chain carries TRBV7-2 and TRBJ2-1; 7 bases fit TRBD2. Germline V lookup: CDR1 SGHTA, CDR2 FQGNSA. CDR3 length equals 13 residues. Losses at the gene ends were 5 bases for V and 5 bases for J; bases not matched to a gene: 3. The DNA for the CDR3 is TGTGCCAGCAGCCCCGGGGGGAACAATGAGCAGTTCTTC. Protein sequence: CASSPGGNNEQFF.

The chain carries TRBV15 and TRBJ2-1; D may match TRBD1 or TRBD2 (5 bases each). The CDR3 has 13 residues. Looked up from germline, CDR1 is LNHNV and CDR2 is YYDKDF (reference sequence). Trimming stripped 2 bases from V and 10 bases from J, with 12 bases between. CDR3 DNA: TGTGCCACCAGCAGACCCCCGAGGGGAGAGCAGTTCTTC. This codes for CATSRPPRGEQFF.

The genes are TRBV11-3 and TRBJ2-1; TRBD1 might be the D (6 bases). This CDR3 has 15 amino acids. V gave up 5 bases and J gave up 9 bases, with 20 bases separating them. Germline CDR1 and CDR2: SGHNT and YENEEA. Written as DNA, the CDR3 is TGTGCCAGCAGCCCCGGTGGGGCCAGGGGCGGTGAGCAGTTCTTC. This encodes CASSPGGARGGEQFF.

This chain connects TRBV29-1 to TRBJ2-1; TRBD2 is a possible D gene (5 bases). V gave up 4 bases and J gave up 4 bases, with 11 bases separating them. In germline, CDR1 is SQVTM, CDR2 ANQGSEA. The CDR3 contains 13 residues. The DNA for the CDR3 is TGCAGCGTTGTATCGAGCGGATACAATGAGCAGTTCTTC. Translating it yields CSVVSSGYNEQFF.

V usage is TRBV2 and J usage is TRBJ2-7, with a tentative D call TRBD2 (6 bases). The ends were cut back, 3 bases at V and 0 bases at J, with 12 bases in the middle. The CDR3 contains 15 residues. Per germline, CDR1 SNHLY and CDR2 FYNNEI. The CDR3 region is CASSEDRGSSYEQYF. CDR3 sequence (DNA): TGTGCCAGCAGTGAGGACCGGGGGAGCTCCTACGAGCAGTACTTC. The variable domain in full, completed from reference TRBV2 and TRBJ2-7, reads EPEVTQTPSHQVTQMGQEVILRCVPISNHLYFYWYRQILGQKVEFLVSFYNNEISEKSEIFDDQFSVERPDGSNFTLKIRSTKLEDSAMYFCASSEDRGSSYEQYFGPGTRLTVT.

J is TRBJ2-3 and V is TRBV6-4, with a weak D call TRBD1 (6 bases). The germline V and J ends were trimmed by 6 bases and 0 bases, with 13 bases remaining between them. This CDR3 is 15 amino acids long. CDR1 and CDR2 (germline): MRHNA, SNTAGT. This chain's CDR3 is CASRQGEASTDTQYF. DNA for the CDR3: TGTGCCAGCAGACAGGGAGAAGCTAGCACAGATACGCAGTATTTT.

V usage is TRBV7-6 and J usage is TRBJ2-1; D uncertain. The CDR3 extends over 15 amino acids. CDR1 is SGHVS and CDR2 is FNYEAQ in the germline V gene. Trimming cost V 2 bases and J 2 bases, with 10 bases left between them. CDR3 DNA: TGTGCCAGCAGCTTAAGGAATACCCCCTACAATGAGCAGTTCTTC. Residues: CASSLRNTPYNEQFF.

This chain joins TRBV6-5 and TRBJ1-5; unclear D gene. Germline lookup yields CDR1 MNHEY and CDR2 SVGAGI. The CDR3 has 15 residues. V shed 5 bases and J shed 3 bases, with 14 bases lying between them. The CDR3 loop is CASSLAHSTNQPQHF. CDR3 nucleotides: TGTGCCAGCAGTCTCGCCCACAGTACCAATCAGCCCCAGCATTTT.